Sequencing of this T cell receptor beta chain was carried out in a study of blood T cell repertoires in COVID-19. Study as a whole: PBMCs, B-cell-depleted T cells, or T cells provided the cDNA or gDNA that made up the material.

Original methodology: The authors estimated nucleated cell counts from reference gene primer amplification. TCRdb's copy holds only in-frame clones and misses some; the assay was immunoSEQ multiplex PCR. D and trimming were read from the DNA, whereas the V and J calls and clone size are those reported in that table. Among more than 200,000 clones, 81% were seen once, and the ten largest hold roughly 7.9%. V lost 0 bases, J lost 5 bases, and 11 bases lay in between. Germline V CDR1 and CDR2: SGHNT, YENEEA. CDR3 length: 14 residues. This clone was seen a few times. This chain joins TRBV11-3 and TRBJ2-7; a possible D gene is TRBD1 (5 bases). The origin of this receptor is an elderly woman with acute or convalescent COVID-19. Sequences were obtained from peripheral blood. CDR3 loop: CASSLESQDHEQYF. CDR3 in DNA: TGTGCCAGCAGCTTAGAATCACAGGACCACGAGCAGTACTTC. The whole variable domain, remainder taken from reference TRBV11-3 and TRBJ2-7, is EAGVVQSPRYKIIEKKQPVAFWCNPISGHNTLYWYLQNLGQGPELLIRYENEEAVDDSQLPKDRFSAERLKGVDSTLKIQPAELGDSAVYLCASSLESQDHEQYFGPGTRLTVT.